Listed here is a single TCR beta chain. Its specificity is unknown. This sample was included in a study of T cells expressing NK-cell markers. Study-level background: Sorted T-cell subsets CD3+CD56+NKG2C+, CD3+CD56+NKG2C- and CD3+CD56-NKG2C+ were TCR beta-sequenced.

General study points: The study found these clonotypes also leading the CD3+CD56-NKG2C+ fraction in a few donors. It was still unclear whether expanded NKG2C+ T cell clones were HCMV specific.

The germline V gene has CDR1 SGHVS and CDR2 FNYEAQ. The CDR3 has 12 residues. Following a re-call of the 5' RACE reads, TCRdb has one entry per CDR3 protein and lacks DNA. This table lists about 180,000 distinct CDR3 sequences. The chain links TRBV7-6 to TRBJ1-2. The sequence derives from a man between 18 and 69 years old in good health. Material: blood T cells: a sorted CD56 or NKG2C T cell subset, CD4+ or CD8+ T cells, or bulk PBMC T cells (not recorded which). The CDR3 loop is CASSLGCTATTF.